What follows are 14 T cell receptor beta chains derived from one specimen sequenced in a study of T cell responses to AZD1222 COVID-19 vaccine. The method was immunoSEQ multiplex PCR; TCRdb's version includes in-frame clones alone and lacks a portion of them. The data show 100,000 to 120,000 clones, with around 90% seen just once and 3.2% held by the top ten. The sample here was peripheral blood, taken on day 0 of AZD1222 vaccination. These receptors were obtained from an adult in good health.

In its sample, this clone was seen once. The genes are TRBV5-4 and TRBJ1-3, with a possible D match to TRBD1 (5 bases). CDR3 length equals 18 residues. CDR1 SGHNT and CDR2 YYREEE come from the germline V gene (reference sequence). The ends were cut back, 0 bases at V and 0 bases at J, with 16 bases in the middle. This CDR3 reads CASSLAQPTGRSGNTIYF. The CDR3 DNA reads as TGTGCCAGCAGCTTGGCCCAACCTACAGGACGCTCTGGAAACACCATATATTTT. The full variable domain, completed using reference TRBV5-4 and TRBJ1-3, is ETGVTQSPTHLIKTRGQQVTLRCSSQSGHNTVSWYQQALGQGPQFIFQYYREEENGRGNFPPRFSGLQFPNYSSELNVNALELDDSALYLCASSLAQPTGRSGNTIYFGEGSWLTVV.

The table lists this clone with a count of one. This sequence joins TRBV7-9 and TRBJ1-4, with unresolved D. Trimming removed 4 bases from V and 8 bases from J, with 5 bases in between. This CDR3 has 11 residues. Germline V gene lookup returns CDR1 SEHNR and CDR2 FQNEAQ (reference sequence). The DNA of the CDR3 is TGTGCCAGCAGCTCGACAGAAAAACTGTTTTTT. This translates into CASSSTEKLFF. Full variable domain (outside the CDR3, taken from reference TRBV7-9 and TRBJ1-4): DTGVSQNPRHKITKRGQNVTFRCDPISEHNRLYWYRQTLGQGPEFLTYFQNEAQLEKSRLLSDRFSAERPKGSFSTLEIQRTEQGDSAMYLCASSSTEKLFFGSGTQLSVL.

This chain joins TRBV11-3 and TRBJ2-2; D remains ambiguous. This CDR3 contains 14 residues. CDR1 and CDR2 (germline): SGHNT, YENEEA. With 4 bases removed from V and 1 base from J, the gap between germline ends came to 7 bases. The DNA of the CDR3 is TGTGCCAGCAGCTCAAGCGAGAACACCGGGGAGCTGTTTTTT. It yields the protein CASSSSENTGELFF.

The chain couples TRBV5-4 to TRBJ1-2; 9 bases agree with TRBD1. The CDR3 totals 14 residues. CDR1 is SGHNT and CDR2 is YYREEE in the germline V gene (reference sequence). The V gene end was trimmed by 4 bases and the J gene end by 7 bases; junction bases not matched to a gene: 8. The CDR3 loop reads CASSRKQGASGYTF. DNA for the CDR3: TGTGCCAGCAGCCGGAAACAGGGGGCATCTGGCTACACCTTC.

This chain links TRBV28 with TRBJ2-1; TRBD2 agrees at 11 bases. The germline V gene has CDR1 MDHEN and CDR2 SYDVKM. The CDR3 covers 15 residues. The trim removed 6 bases at V and 8 bases at J, leaving 9 bases unmatched. CDR3 protein: CASRLSGRASDEQFF. In DNA, the CDR3 is TGTGCCAGCAGACTTAGCGGGAGGGCGTCGGATGAGCAGTTCTTC.

The chain combines TRBV19 with TRBJ2-2, with D perhaps matching TRBD1 or TRBD2 (5 bases each). The V and J ends lost 4 bases and 5 bases respectively, with 11 bases between them. This CDR3 has 14 amino acids. Germline assignment: CDR1 LNHDA and CDR2 SQIVND (reference sequence). The CDR3 here is CASSKGWGTGELFF. Here the CDR3 DNA reads TGTGCCAGTAGTAAGGGCTGGGGGACCGGGGAGCTGTTTTTT.

The chain couples TRBV6-5 to TRBJ2-7; possibly TRBD1 for D (5 bases). V was shortened by 7 bases and J by 0 bases, with 10 bases between the two germline ends. The CDR3 sequence is 13 residues long. Germline V gene data show CDR1 as MNHEY and CDR2 as SVGAGI. DNA of the CDR3: TGTGCCAGCACTAGTGGGGCCTCCTACGAGCAGTACTTC. It encodes CASTSGASYEQYF.

The rearrangement joins TRBV5-1 to TRBJ2-3; no clear D gene. Trimming left V 0 bases short and J 0 bases short, with 2 bases between. Germline V gene sequence: CDR1 SGHRS, CDR2 YFSETQ. This CDR3 spans 13 amino acids. CDR3 region: CASSLASTDTQYF. The CDR3 DNA follows: TGCGCCAGCAGCTTGGCCAGCACAGATACGCAGTATTTT.

The chain uses TRBV11-1 and TRBJ2-2, with D possibly TRBD2 on 5 matching bases. The V gene lost 5 bases and the J gene lost 3 bases, with 13 bases spanning the gap. Looked up from germline, CDR1 is SGHAT and CDR2 is FQDESV (reference sequence). The CDR3 is 15 amino acids. The CDR3 reads CASSVRGSDTGELFF. DNA for the CDR3: TGTGCCAGCAGCGTGAGAGGGTCGGACACCGGGGAGCTGTTTTTT.

The chain combines TRBV7-9 with TRBJ1-5; the D is unclear. Germline V gene sequence: CDR1 SEHNR, CDR2 FQNEAQ (reference sequence). The germline V and J ends were trimmed by 0 bases and 4 bases, with 7 bases remaining between them. The CDR3 has 14 residues. DNA for the CDR3: TGTGCCAGCAGCTTAGCGCTAGCTAATCAGCCCCAGCATTTT. Residues: CASSLALANQPQHF.

The rearrangement joins TRBV11-3 to TRBJ2-1; D possibly corresponds to TRBD2 (5 bases). The CDR3 has 11 residues. Germline CDR1 reads SGHNT; CDR2 reads YENEEA. Trimming removed 6 bases from V and 8 bases from J, with 8 bases in between. The CDR3 region is CASRGADEQFF. For the CDR3, the DNA is TGTGCCAGCAGGGGAGCGGATGAGCAGTTCTTC.

Points on this clone: One junction end does not reproduce the germline sequence, and a read error may be involved. V gene TRBV7-7 combines with J gene TRBJ2-2; D tentatively fits TRBD1 or TRBD2 (5 bases each). Per germline, CDR1 SSHAT and CDR2 FNYEAQ (reference sequence). The CDR3 is 16 amino acids. This CDR3 is CASSPLGQGATGELFF. For the CDR3, the DNA is TGTGCTAGCAGCCCGCTTGGCCAGGGAGCCACCGGGGAGCTGTTTTTT.

In regard to this clone: The junction and the germline gene differ at one end; a read error may be behind it. The chain couples TRBV7-7 to TRBJ2-2; D may match TRBD1 or TRBD2 (6 bases each). This CDR3 is 16 amino acids long. CDR1 SSHAT and CDR2 FNYEAQ come from the germline V gene (reference sequence). The CDR3, as DNA: TGTGCTAGCAGCTTAAGTCCCGGAGGGGGTACCGGGGAGCTGTTTTTT. Protein: CASSLSPGGGTGELFF.

The V and J genes are TRBV24-1 and TRBJ1-4; the D is unclear. CDR3 length equals 15 residues. Germline CDR1 KGHDR, CDR2 SFDVKD. V lost 5 bases and J lost 0, with 9 bases in between. This CDR3 is CATSVGSATNEKLFF. CDR3 coding DNA: TGTGCCACCAGTGTTGGATCTGCAACTAATGAAAAACTGTTTTTT.